This T cell receptor beta chain was sequenced for a study of T cells of healthy individuals. Using its own MiXCR run on the 5' RACE reads, TCRdb lists one record per CDR3 protein. The table includes about 53,000 distinct CDR3 sequences, around 15% detected once. There are many counts of this clonotype. This CDR3 region has 17 residues. Germline CDR1 and CDR2: MNHNS and SASEGT. With 6 bases removed from V and 3 bases from J, the gap between germline ends came to 21 bases. This receptor was obtained from a human donor in good health. The rearrangement links TRBV6-1 to TRBJ1-5, with no clear D. The CDR3: CASSLQSPALSNQPQHF. Written as DNA, the CDR3 is TGTGCCAGCAGCCTTCAAAGTCCTGCTCTATCCAATCAGCCCCAGCATTTT.